This paragraph covers one T cell receptor (beta chain) sequence. The antigen is unknown. This entry belongs to a study of shared clonotypes between healthy human individuals. Study details: Three CD4 naive, three CD4 memory, two CD8 naive and one CD8 memory plate were used per donor. Study-wide findings and caveats: Apart from blood, nothing was sampled; tissue repertoires likely differ. On the whole, naive subsets had larger estimated richness than memory subsets had. Several donors showed sharing of 4.5% to 5% of naive CD4 clonotypes.

Clones were sequenced by immunoSEQ multiplex PCR, and TCRdb holds only the in-frame ones, with some missing. Seen here are 1.4 million or so clones, approximately 98.5% observed once, and the top ten hold 0.36%. V lost 4 bases and J 1 base, leaving 17 bases between the germline ends. The CDR3 is made up of 16 amino acids. Germline-derived CDR1 and CDR2 are SGHRS and YFSETQ. The chain employs TRBV5-1 and TRBJ1-1; D perhaps matches TRBD1 (6 bases). Sequencing used naive CD4+ T cells sorted from blood. Specified subset: CD45RA+ positively selected. The source is a man aged 25-45 years in good health. CDR3 sequence: CASSPLTGGGNTEAFF. The CDR3 DNA reads TGCGCCAGCAGCCCTCTGACAGGTGGTGGGAACACTGAAGCTTTCTTT.